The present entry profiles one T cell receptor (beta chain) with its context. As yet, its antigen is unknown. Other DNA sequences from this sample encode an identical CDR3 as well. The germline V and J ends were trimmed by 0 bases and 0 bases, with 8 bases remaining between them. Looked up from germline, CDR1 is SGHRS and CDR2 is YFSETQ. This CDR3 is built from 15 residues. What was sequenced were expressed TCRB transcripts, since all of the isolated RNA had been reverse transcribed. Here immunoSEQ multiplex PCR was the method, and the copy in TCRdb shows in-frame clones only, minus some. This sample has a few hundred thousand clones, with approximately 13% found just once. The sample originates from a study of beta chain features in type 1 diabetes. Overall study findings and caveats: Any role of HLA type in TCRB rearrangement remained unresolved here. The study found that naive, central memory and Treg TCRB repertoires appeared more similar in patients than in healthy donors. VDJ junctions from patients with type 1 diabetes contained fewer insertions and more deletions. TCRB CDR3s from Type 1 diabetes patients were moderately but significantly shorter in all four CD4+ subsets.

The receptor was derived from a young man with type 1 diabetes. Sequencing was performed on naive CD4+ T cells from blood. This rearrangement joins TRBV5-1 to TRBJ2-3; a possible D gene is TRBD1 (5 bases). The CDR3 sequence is CASSLGQSSTDTQYF. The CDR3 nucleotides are TGCGCCAGCAGCTTGGGACAGTCAAGCACAGATACGCAGTATTTT.